This TCR beta chain was found in a study of cytomegalovirus exposure and HLA in healthy donors. Study as a whole: Genotyping showed roughly 77% of 350 to 400 donors falling in the Caucasian-associated ancestry cluster.

Use of 60 Vbeta and 13 Jbeta primers characterized the PCR. Sequenced by immunoSEQ multiplex PCR; TCRdb stores in-frame clones only, minus some. The sample lists some 150,000 clones, 80% to 90% occurring once. With respect to this clone: Its specificity is not known.

The study, taken as a whole, reports: What a later analysis showed was that several of the most significant clusters appeared linked to common viral pathogens. The study had only CMV serostatus as immune exposure information.

Trimming at V came to 3 bases and at J to 5 bases, leaving 7 bases not matched to a gene. The CDR3 length is 16 residues. Germline assignment: CDR1 SEHNR and CDR2 FQNEAQ (reference sequence). The source material was PBMCs. J is TRBJ1-1 and V is TRBV7-9; 12 bases match TRBD1. The TCR was taken from a boy under 10 years old in good health and CMV-seronegative. The CDR3 loop reads CASSFGTGGGGTEAFF. The CDR3 nucleotides read TGTGCCAGCAGCTTCGGGACAGGGGGCGGTGGGACTGAAGCTTTCTTT.